These 25 T cell receptor beta chains came from one sample sequenced in a study of shared clonotypes between healthy human individuals. The method was immunoSEQ multiplex PCR; TCRdb's version includes in-frame clones alone and lacks a portion of them. The sample lists about 2.4 million clones, roughly 93% occurring once. The sequencing input was naive CD4+ T cells from PBMCs. Indicated subset: CD45RA+ positively selected. Receptor source: a man younger than 35 in good health. Some clones in this sample may be carry-over from other donors' samples.

The rearrangement uses TRBV27 and TRBJ1-1, with D uncertain. The CDR3 extends over 11 amino acids. CDR1 MNHEY and CDR2 SMNVEV come from the germline V gene (reference sequence). Trimming took off 8 bases at V and 10 bases at J, with 14 bases between the two ends. The DNA of the CDR3 is TGTGCCAGCCGCGGTTGGGTACTAGCTTTCTTT. Translation: CASRGWVLAFF.

CDR3 sequence (DNA): TGCAGCGTGAGGAAGCCTTACTCCTACGAGCAGTACTTC. Translating it yields CSVRKPYSYEQYF. The V and J genes are TRBV29-1 and TRBJ2-7; D remains ambiguous. V was pared by 6 bases and J by 0 bases, with 12 bases between. CDR3 length: 13 amino acids. CDR1 SQVTM and CDR2 ANQGSEA come from the germline V gene.

This chain uses TRBV5-1 with TRBJ2-7, with D perhaps matching TRBD1 (6 bases). V lost 4 bases and J lost 7, with 15 bases in between. Germline V gene sequence: CDR1 SGHRS, CDR2 YFSETQ. The CDR3 length is 13 residues. DNA of the CDR3: TGCGCCAGCAGCCCTACAGGGACCGGGGAGCAGTACTTC. Translating it yields CASSPTGTGEQYF.

The chain links TRBV15 to TRBJ2-7; no clear D gene. Germline-derived CDR1 and CDR2 are LNHNV and YYDKDF (reference sequence). V lost 0 bases to trimming and J lost 1 base, with 10 bases between them. This CDR3 is built from 15 residues. The CDR3 DNA reads as TGTGCCACCAGCAGAGATGAAGTCTTTTCCTACGAGCAGTACTTC. Amino acids: CATSRDEVFSYEQYF.

The gene calls are TRBV28 and TRBJ2-7; 9 positions match TRBD1. CDR1 and CDR2 from the germline V gene are MDHEN and SYDVKM. CDR3 length equals 13 residues. Losses at the gene ends were 5 bases for V and 5 bases for J; bases not matched to a gene: 4. CDR3 sequence: CASSRQGGHEQYF. The CDR3 bases are TGTGCCAGCAGTCGACAGGGGGGACACGAGCAGTACTTC.

The count of this clone is one. The genes are TRBV7-2 and TRBJ2-2; D is unclear. CDR3 length: 16 residues. Germline assignment: CDR1 SGHTA and CDR2 FQGNSA. V lost 4 bases and J lost 0, with 12 bases in between. CDR3 amino acids: CASSSLPTANTGELFF. CDR3 bases: TGTGCCAGCAGCTCCCTCCCCACCGCGAACACCGGGGAGCTGTTTTTT.

The rearrangement links TRBV28 to TRBJ1-2, with a possible D match to TRBD1 (6 bases). Germline CDR1 MDHEN, CDR2 SYDVKM. CDR3 length: 15 residues. Trimming removed 9 bases at V and 0 bases at J, with 17 bases between. CDR3 region: CASVDGTPSNYGYTF. In DNA, the CDR3 is TGTGCCAGTGTCGACGGGACACCTTCTAACTATGGCTACACCTTC.

Worth noting for this clone: Additional DNA sequences in this sample encode the identical CDR3. V and J are TRBV5-1 and TRBJ2-7, with 7 bases fitting TRBD1. Looked up from germline, CDR1 is SGHRS and CDR2 is YFSETQ. The V and J ends lost 0 bases and 6 bases, in that order; junction bases with no gene match: 3. The CDR3 runs 13 residues. CDR3 loop: CASSLGQGFEQYF. The CDR3, as DNA: TGCGCCAGCAGCTTGGGACAGGGTTTCGAGCAGTACTTC.

The chain couples TRBV6-5 to TRBJ2-1; 7 nucleotides line up with TRBD2. J gave up 10 bases and V 2 bases, and 8 bases lay outside the gene matches. The CDR3 is made up of 14 amino acids. CDR1 MNHEY and CDR2 SVGAGI come from the germline V gene. In DNA, the CDR3 is TGTGCCAGCAGTTACGGGAGGGACTTAGGGGAGCAGTTCTTC. Encoded protein: CASSYGRDLGEQFF.

This clone was seen just once. As DNA, the CDR3 is TGTGCCAGCAGTTTACCGGGACTGACGGAGCCCTACGAGCAGTACTTC. It encodes CASSLPGLTEPYEQYF. The rearrangement joins TRBV28 to TRBJ2-7, with a possible D match to TRBD2 (6 bases). The CDR3 consists of 16 residues. V lost 2 bases, J lost 2 bases, and 16 bases lay in between. The germline CDR1 and CDR2 sequences are MDHEN and SYDVKM.

About this clone itself: This specimen includes other DNA sequences encoding the same CDR3. The V gene is TRBV28, the J gene TRBJ2-7; TRBD1 is a possible D gene (5 bases). Germline CDR1 MDHEN, CDR2 SYDVKM. CDR3 size: 12 residues. With 5 bases removed from V and 0 bases from J, the gap between germline ends came to 5 bases. The CDR3 DNA reads as TGTGCCAGCAGTAGGGGCTCCTACGAGCAGTACTTC. Encoded protein: CASSRGSYEQYF.

V and J are TRBV2 and TRBJ1-6; D not certain. The CDR3 totals 13 residues. V lost 6 bases and J lost 10, with 13 bases in between. CDR1 is SNHLY and CDR2 is FYNNEI in the germline V gene. The CDR3 reads CASSPSGMSPLHF. The CDR3 DNA sequence: TGTGCCAGCAGCCCATCGGGGATGTCACCCCTCCACTTT. The full variable domain, rest sourced from reference TRBV2 and TRBJ1-6, is EPEVTQTPSHQVTQMGQEVILRCVPISNHLYFYWYRQILGQKVEFLVSFYNNEISEKSEIFDDQFSVERPDGSNFTLKIRSTKLEDSAMYFCASSPSGMSPLHFGNGTRLTVT.

The rearrangement joins TRBV18 to TRBJ2-2, with unresolved D. CDR1 and CDR2 (germline): KGHSH, LQKENI. The CDR3 spans 14 residues. Trimming took 1 base from V and 3 from J, leaving 6 bases between them. The CDR3 region is CASSPLSDTGELFF. CDR3 sequence (DNA): TGTGCCAGCTCACCACTGTCAGACACCGGGGAGCTGTTTTTT.

This chain connects TRBV11-2 to TRBJ1-1; D not resolved. The ends were cut back, 2 bases at V and 1 base at J, with 8 bases in the middle. The germline V gene has CDR1 SGHAT and CDR2 FQNNGV. The CDR3 spans 14 residues. The chain's CDR3 is CASSLKPGNTEAFF. The CDR3 DNA is TGTGCCAGCAGCTTAAAGCCGGGGAACACTGAAGCTTTCTTT.

This chain joins TRBV6-5 and TRBJ2-7; perhaps TRBD2 as D (5 bases). Germline CDR1 MNHEY, CDR2 SVGAGI. Trimming pared 8 bases from V and 6 bases from J, leaving 14 bases between. The CDR3 contains 12 residues. CDR3 loop: CASQGRRLEQYF. The CDR3 DNA sequence: TGTGCCAGCCAAGGGAGACGGCTCGAGCAGTACTTC.

The chain employs TRBV30 and TRBJ1-6; no firm D call. Germline assignment: CDR1 GTSNPN and CDR2 SVGIG (reference sequence). The V gene lost 0 bases and the J gene lost 3 bases, with 6 bases spanning the gap. This CDR3 spans 14 amino acids. The CDR3 region is CAWSVLNYNSPLHF. The DNA of the CDR3 is TGTGCCTGGAGTGTACTGAACTATAATTCACCCCTCCACTTT.

In regard to this clone: The identical CDR3 is also encoded by other nucleotide sequences in the sample. The V and J genes are TRBV4-1 and TRBJ2-5, with D possibly matching TRBD2 (5 bases). V dropped 3 bases and J dropped 4 bases, with 12 bases sitting between them. Germline V lookup: CDR1 MGHRA, CDR2 YSYEKL. The CDR3 consists of 14 residues. CDR3 sequence reads: CASSQGPAGETQYF. For the CDR3, the DNA is TGCGCCAGCAGCCAGGGCCCCGCGGGAGAGACCCAGTACTTC.

V usage is TRBV9 and J usage is TRBJ2-2; no reliable D call. Trimming took 0 bases from V and 5 from J, leaving 8 bases between them. The CDR3 totals 14 residues. The germline gives CDR1 SGDLS, CDR2 YYNGEE. The CDR3 spells CASSVDWNTGELFF. CDR3 nucleotide sequence: TGTGCCAGCAGCGTAGACTGGAATACCGGGGAGCTGTTTTTT.

J is TRBJ2-3 and V is TRBV29-1; 9 bases agree with TRBD1. Per germline, CDR1 SQVTM and CDR2 ANQGSEA. The CDR3 covers 13 residues. With V trimmed by 0 bases and J by 5 bases, 0 bases remained unmatched. CDR3 DNA sequence: TGCAGCGTTGAAGAGGACAGGGGAGATACGCAGTATTTT. Its translation: CSVEEDRGDTQYF.

The genes are TRBV11-2 and TRBJ1-3; D remains ambiguous. The CDR3 consists of 13 residues. From germline, CDR1 is SGHAT and CDR2 FQNNGV. Trimming shortened V by 1 base and J by 9 bases, and 10 bases separated the two germline ends. The CDR3 is CASSLGPQATIYF. CDR3 sequence (DNA): TGTGCCAGCAGCTTAGGTCCCCAGGCCACCATATATTTT. The whole variable domain, remainder taken from reference TRBV11-2 and TRBJ1-3, is EAGVAQSPRYKIIEKRQSVAFWCNPISGHATLYWYQQILGQGPKLLIQFQNNGVVDDSQLPKDRFSAERLKGVDSTLKIQPAKLEDSAVYLCASSLGPQATIYFGEGSWLTVV.

The chain recombines TRBV5-4 with TRBJ2-5; D not certain. This CDR3 comprises 13 residues. Trimming shortened V by 2 bases and J by 5 bases, and 10 bases separated the two germline ends. In germline, CDR1 is SGHNT, CDR2 YYREEE (reference sequence). CDR3 nucleotides: TGTGCCAGCAGCTTTAATGTTCTCGAGACCCAGTACTTC. Translating it yields CASSFNVLETQYF.

CDR3 bases: TGTGCCAGCAGGCGTGCTGGGGGGCCGAGCACTGAAGCTTTCTTT. Amino acid sequence: CASRRAGGPSTEAFF. The chain couples TRBV28 to TRBJ1-1; possibly TRBD1 for D (6 bases). The V gene's germline CDR1 is MDHEN and CDR2 SYDVKM. The CDR3 is 15 amino acids. Trimming took off 6 bases at V and 4 bases at J, with 18 bases between the two ends.

The genes are TRBV30 and TRBJ1-4; TRBD1 might be the D (5 bases). CDR3 size: 16 residues. Trimming removed 3 bases from V and 8 bases from J, with 22 bases in between. The V gene's germline CDR1 is GTSNPN and CDR2 SVGIG (reference sequence). The CDR3 DNA sequence: TGTGCCTGGAGGCGGATATGGGCCCCGGGGGGGGAAAAACTGTTTTTT. It specifies CAWRRIWAPGGEKLFF. Based on the CDR3 plus reference TRBV30 and TRBJ1-4, the full variable domain is SQTIHQWPATLVQPVGSPLSLECTVEGTSNPNLYWYRQAAGRGLQLLFYSVGIGQISSEVPQNLSASRPQDRQFILSSKKLLLSDSGFYLCAWRRIWAPGGEKLFFGSGTQLSVL.

The V gene is TRBV5-6, the J gene TRBJ1-2; 7 nucleotides align to TRBD1. The CDR3 sequence is 14 residues long. CDR1 SGHDT and CDR2 YYEEEE come from the germline V gene. Losses at the gene ends were 4 bases for V and 3 bases for J; bases not matched to a gene: 6. The CDR3 sequence is CASSLNDRDYGYTF. CDR3 sequence (DNA): TGTGCCAGCAGCCTAAATGACAGGGACTATGGCTACACCTTC.

The rearrangement links TRBV4-2 to TRBJ2-7, with D hard to call. Trimming shortened V by 0 bases and J by 6 bases, and 9 bases separated the two germline ends. Germline CDR1 is LGHNA and CDR2 is YNFKEQ. This CDR3 has 13 residues. This CDR3 is CASSQEIGLEQYF. CDR3 sequence (DNA): TGTGCCAGCAGCCAAGAAATAGGGCTCGAGCAGTACTTC.